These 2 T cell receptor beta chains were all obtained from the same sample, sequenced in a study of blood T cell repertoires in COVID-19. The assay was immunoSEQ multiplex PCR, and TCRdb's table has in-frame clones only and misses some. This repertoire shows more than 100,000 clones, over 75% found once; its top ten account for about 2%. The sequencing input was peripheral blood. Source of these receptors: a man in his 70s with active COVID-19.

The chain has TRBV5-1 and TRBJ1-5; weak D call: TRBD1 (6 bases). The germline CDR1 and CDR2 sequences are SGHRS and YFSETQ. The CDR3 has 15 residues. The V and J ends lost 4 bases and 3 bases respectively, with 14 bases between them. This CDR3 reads CASSPTGLSNQPQHF. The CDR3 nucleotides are TGCGCCAGCAGCCCGACAGGTCTATCCAATCAGCCCCAGCATTTT.

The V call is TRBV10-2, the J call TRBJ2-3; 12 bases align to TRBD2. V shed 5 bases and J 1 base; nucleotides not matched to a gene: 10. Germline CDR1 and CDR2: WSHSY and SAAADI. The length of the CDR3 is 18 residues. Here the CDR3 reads CASSPGRASGGGTDTQYF. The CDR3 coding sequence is TGCGCCAGCAGTCCAGGGAGGGCTAGCGGGGGGGGCACAGATACGCAGTATTTT.